This T cell receptor (beta chain) was identified in a study of CD8 T cells in ankylosing spondylitis. This clonotype showed up just a few times. CDR3 length: 13 residues. CDR1 SEHNR and CDR2 FQNEAQ come from the germline V gene (reference sequence). V shed 1 base and J shed 7 bases, with 11 bases lying between them. One entry per CDR3 protein results from TCRdb running MiXCR on the 5' RACE reads. This sample has approximately 35,000 distinct CDR3 sequences; 9.5% to 11% occur once, and the top ten carry over 20%. The sequence was obtained from a male donor with ankylosing spondylitis. The chain employs TRBV7-9 and TRBJ2-7; no clear D. The sequenced sample consisted of synovial fluid, either unsorted or a sorted T cell fraction (not recorded which). CDR3 sequence (DNA): TGTGCCAGCAGCTTAGTCGCCGGCTCGGAGCAGTACTTC. Its protein is CASSLVAGSEQYF.